This TCR beta chain comes out of a study of regulatory T cells in long-lasting Graves disease. Library construction for TCR beta used iRepertoire HTBI primers and Arm-PCR of CDR3 regions. From the multiplex PCR reads, TCRdb called clonotypes with MiXCR, one entry per CDR3 protein. Altogether about 420,000 distinct CDR3 sequences are present, approximately 16% being singletons, with the ten largest covering about 23%. This clonotype has a count of ten or more. The germline gives CDR1 SGHTA, CDR2 FQGTGA. The length of the CDR3 is 17 residues. Deletions cut 5 bases from V and 1 base from J, with 19 bases between. Specified time point: newly diagnosed GD, antithyroid drugs for less than 3 months. The TCR library was made from RNA extracted from PBMCs. A further study also used this sample, focusing on T cells in Graves' hyperthyroidism and ophthalmopathy.

The genes are TRBV7-3 and TRBJ2-3; D could derive from TRBD1 or TRBD2 (5 bases each). The source was peripheral blood mononuclear cells (PBMCs), collected at new diagnosis, from a patient treated with antithyroid drugs. The sequence derives from a woman aged 18-35 years with Graves disease. The CDR3, as DNA: TGTGCCAGCAGCCCCGGCCGAGGGGCCCTCGGCACAGATACGCAGTATTTT. It specifies CASSPGRGALGTDTQYF.